This T cell receptor (beta chain) was obtained from a study of T cell clonality in common variable immunodeficiency. Study-wide points: Reportedly, TCR beta sequences from common variable immunodeficiency showed fewer deletions and N-nucleotide insertions.

This CDR3 has 16 amino acids. V shed 3 bases and J 5 bases; nucleotides not matched to a gene: 10. Looked up from germline, CDR1 is DFQATT and CDR2 is SNEGSKA (reference sequence). This clone was counted ten times or more. What it binds is unknown. The CDR3 extends 3 residues past the end of the read, so its final part is completed from the germline J gene. The table came from immunoSEQ multiplex PCR; TCRdb's copy has only in-frame clones and leaves some out. In total the sample includes about 26,000 clones, none of them seen once. The gene calls are TRBV20-1 and TRBJ1-5, with 10 bases identical to TRBD1. The sample consisted of peripheral blood mononuclear cells. The receptor's source is a human donor with common variable immunodeficiency. CDR3 DNA (partial): TGCAGTGCTAGGGGACCCGGGACAGGGGAGCATCAGCCC. Translated, it gives CSARGPGTGEHQP. The CDR3 in full is CSARGPGTGEHQPQHF.